One and the same sample provided the 26 T cell receptor beta chains below, sequenced in a study of T-cell memory formation after mild COVID-19. TCRdb re-derived calls from the 5' RACE reads in MiXCR, one entry per CDR3 protein. The repertoire holds 450,000 or so distinct CDR3 sequences, nearly 25% seen once, with roughly an eighth in the top ten. Sequenced material: PBMCs or a T cell subset sorted from them (not recorded which). The receptors derive from an adult woman who had mild COVID-19 (a few samples of this study predate the infection). Cell type and time point are not known.

The chain combines TRBV5-1 with TRBJ1-1, with D maybe TRBD1 (5 bases). Germline V gene lookup returns CDR1 SGHRS and CDR2 YFSETQ. Deletions cut 0 bases from V and 3 bases from J, with 15 bases between. The CDR3 contains 16 residues. CDR3 sequence: CASSLVGPQTDTEAFF. CDR3 DNA: TGCGCCAGCAGCTTGGTGGGGCCCCAGACGGACACTGAAGCTTTCTTT.

CDR3 protein: CSASLRDRVISYEQYF. CDR3 sequence (DNA): TGCAGTGCTAGTCTCCGGGACAGGGTCATATCCTACGAGCAGTACTTC. The rearrangement uses TRBV20-1 and TRBJ2-7; 9 nucleotides match TRBD1. Germline V gives CDR1 DFQATT, CDR2 SNEGSKA (reference sequence). Trimming at V came to 3 bases and at J to 1 base, leaving 10 bases not matched to a gene. The CDR3 loop spans 16 amino acids.

The chain joins TRBV7-6 to TRBJ2-5; TRBD1 agrees at 10 bases. The germline gives CDR1 SGHVS, CDR2 FNYEAQ. This CDR3 spans 14 amino acids. V shed 11 bases, J shed 5 bases, and the junction held 11 bases outside the gene matches. The CDR3 spells CAAGGTGVVETQYF. CDR3 coding DNA: TGTGCCGCTGGGGGGACAGGGGTCGTTGAGACCCAGTACTTC.

This clonotype was detected many times. The chain is built from TRBV5-5 and TRBJ2-7; D is unclear. The V gene lost 0 bases and the J gene lost 6 bases, with 10 bases spanning the gap. The germline V gene encodes CDR1 SGHKS and CDR2 YYEKEE (reference sequence). The length of the CDR3 is 13 residues. The CDR3: CASSLAANTEQYF. DNA of the CDR3: TGTGCCAGCAGCTTGGCGGCCAATACCGAGCAGTACTTC.

This clonotype was picked up a small number of times. The chain recombines TRBV15 with TRBJ1-4; D gene uncertain. Germline V lookup: CDR1 LNHNV, CDR2 YYDKDF (reference sequence). The CDR3 sequence is 13 residues long. V was cut by 1 base and J by 8 bases, with 8 bases left in between. The chain's CDR3 is CATSRALDEKLFF. The DNA of the CDR3 is TGTGCCACCAGCAGAGCTCTCGACGAAAAACTGTTTTTT.

The V gene is TRBV5-1, the J gene TRBJ1-4, with 9 bases aligning to TRBD1. CDR3 size: 14 residues. Germline V gene sequence: CDR1 SGHRS, CDR2 YFSETQ. The junction had 4 bases not matched to a gene; V was cut back by 4 bases and J by 6 bases. This chain's CDR3 is CASSQTGGDEKLFF. The DNA of the CDR3 is TGCGCCAGCAGCCAGACAGGGGGGGATGAAAAACTGTTTTTT.

The rearrangement uses TRBV12-3 or TRBV12-4 and TRBJ1-2, with a tentative D call TRBD1 (5 bases). The V end lost 3 bases, the J end lost 5 bases, and 16 bases lay between the germline ends. The CDR3 sequence is 15 residues long. CDR3 nucleotide sequence: TGTGCCAGCAGTTTGGATGGGGGGAGCACTTATGGCTACACCTTC. Its translation is CASSLDGGSTYGYTF.

The V gene is TRBV6-5, the J gene TRBJ2-7; TRBD1 matches at 7 bases. V gave up 5 bases and J gave up 1 base; unmatched junction bases: 11. This CDR3 contains 16 residues. Germline lookup yields CDR1 MNHEY and CDR2 SVGAGI. CDR3 nucleotides: TGTGCCAGCAGTCTAACGGACAGGATCCTTTCCTACGAGCAGTACTTC. It specifies CASSLTDRILSYEQYF.

The chain has TRBV7-9 and TRBJ2-6; D is perhaps TRBD2 (7 bases). The length of the CDR3 is 18 residues. CDR1 and CDR2 (germline): SEHNR, FQNEAQ (reference sequence). V lost 3 bases and J 2 bases, leaving 17 bases between the germline ends. In DNA form, the CDR3 reads TGTGCCAGCAGCTTGAGGACAGCGGGGAGGACTGGGGCCAACGTCCTGACTTTC. Amino acids: CASSLRTAGRTGANVLTF. Combining the CDR3 with reference TRBV7-9 and TRBJ2-6 gives the whole variable domain DTGVSQNPRHKITKRGQNVTFRCDPISEHNRLYWYRQTLGQGPEFLTYFQNEAQLEKSRLLSDRFSAERPKGSFSTLEIQRTEQGDSAMYLCASSLRTAGRTGANVLTFGAGSRLTVL.

In its sample, this clonotype was seen a few times. This chain joins TRBV29-1 and TRBJ2-7; TRBD1 is a possible D gene (6 bases). The CDR3 is 12 amino acids. The V end was cut by 2 bases, the J end by 6 bases, with 11 bases between. Germline lookup yields CDR1 SQVTM and CDR2 ANQGSEA. In DNA, the CDR3 is TGCAGCGTTGAATTTTTGGGGGCCGAGCAGTACTTC. It is translated as CSVEFLGAEQYF.

V gene TRBV5-1 combines with J gene TRBJ2-7; D unclear. Germline CDR1 and CDR2: SGHRS and YFSETQ. The V end lost 3 bases, the J end lost 2 bases, and 12 bases lay between the germline ends. The CDR3 is 14 residues long. DNA for the CDR3: TGCGCCAGCAGCTGGACCGGTTCCACCTACGAGCAGTACTTC. Its translation: CASSWTGSTYEQYF.

The rearrangement joins TRBV5-6 to TRBJ2-1; tentatively, D is TRBD2 (6 bases). There are 16 residues in the CDR3. Germline V gives CDR1 SGHDT, CDR2 YYEEEE. Deletions cut 0 bases from V and 8 bases from J, with 18 bases between. CDR3 DNA: TGTGCCAGCAGCTTGGGAGTAGGGGCGGGGTATTATGAGCAGTTCTTC. This translates into CASSLGVGAGYYEQFF.

The chain recombines TRBV6-5 with TRBJ2-7, with 7 bases that match TRBD2. The length of the CDR3 is 15 residues. V lost 3 bases, J lost 12 bases, and 17 bases stayed unmatched. Germline lookup yields CDR1 MNHEY and CDR2 SVGAGI. This chain's CDR3 is CASSYEGGSTTSPYF. As DNA, the CDR3 is TGTGCCAGCAGTTATGAGGGAGGGTCGACTACAAGCCCGTACTTC.

This clonotype was seen a handful of times. The chain uses TRBV7-2 and TRBJ2-1; 8 bases line up with TRBD1. The junction had 12 bases not matched to a gene; V was cut back by 6 bases and J by 8 bases. The CDR3 loop spans 15 amino acids. Germline loops: CDR1 SGHTA, CDR2 FQGNSA. CDR3 sequence reads: CASRELQGARDEQFF. CDR3 bases: TGTGCCAGCAGGGAGTTGCAGGGGGCGCGTGATGAGCAGTTCTTC. Based on the CDR3 plus reference TRBV7-2 and TRBJ2-1, the full variable domain is GAGVSQSPSNKVTEKGKDVELRCDPISGHTALYWYRQSLGQGLEFLIYFQGNSAPDKSGLPSDRFSAERTGGSVSTLTIQRTQQEDSAVYLCASRELQGARDEQFFGPGTRLTVL.

The chain links TRBV7-9 to TRBJ2-7; D uncertain. CDR3 length equals 14 residues. From germline, CDR1 is SEHNR and CDR2 FQNEAQ (reference sequence). V was clipped by 5 bases and J by 2 bases, with 13 bases between them. The CDR3 sequence: CASSGEGYPYEQYF. The DNA of the CDR3 is TGTGCCAGCAGCGGCGAAGGGTACCCCTACGAGCAGTACTTC.

This sequence joins TRBV20-1 and TRBJ1-2; 7 bases are shared with TRBD1. From germline, CDR1 is DFQATT and CDR2 SNEGSKA (reference sequence). The CDR3 has 14 amino acids. V lost 5 bases to trimming and J lost 3 bases; unmatched junction nucleotides: 9. This CDR3 reads CSAYPGGRDYGYTF. Written as DNA, the CDR3 is TGCAGTGCTTATCCAGGGGGGCGAGACTATGGCTACACCTTC.

The chain employs TRBV19 and TRBJ2-3; 8 positions match TRBD2. The CDR3 contains 15 residues. Per the germline V gene, CDR1 is LNHDA and CDR2 is SQIVND (reference sequence). V was clipped by 3 bases and J by 3 bases; unmatched bases: 5. CDR3 in DNA: TGTGCCAGTAGTATGGCGGCGGGAGGAACAGATACGCAGTATTTT. This encodes CASSMAAGGTDTQYF.

The rearrangement joins TRBV6-2 or TRBV6-3 to TRBJ2-7; 10 nucleotides align to TRBD2. Germline values: CDR1 MNHEY, CDR2 SVGEGT. CDR3 length: 16 amino acids. The CDR3 here is CAVAGGPPISSYEQYF. The CDR3 DNA follows: TGTGCAGTAGCGGGAGGACCTCCTATTAGCTCCTACGAGCAGTACTTC.

This clonotype was picked up a small number of times. V is TRBV12-3 or TRBV12-4 and J is TRBJ1-2; tentative D call: TRBD1 (5 bases). V was trimmed by 4 bases and J by 5 bases, leaving 14 bases between them. The CDR3 runs to 14 residues. The CDR3 DNA follows: TGTGCCAGCAGTTCCCTCCAGGGAGGATATGGCTACACCTTC. Translating gives CASSSLQGGYGYTF.

CDR3 residues: CSARDNSQVAQYF. In nucleotides, the CDR3 is TGCAGTGCTAGAGATAATTCGCAGGTGGCACAGTACTTC. V is TRBV20-1 and J is TRBJ2-7; D is unresolved. Germline V gene data show CDR1 as DFQATT and CDR2 as SNEGSKA (reference sequence). V dropped 0 bases and J dropped 10 bases, with 16 bases sitting between them. The length of the CDR3 is 13 residues.

CDR3 protein: CAISVLGEQYF. In DNA form, the CDR3 reads TGTGCCATCAGTGTGTTGGGAGAGCAGTACTTC. The J gene is TRBJ2-7, the V gene TRBV10-3; D is unresolved. The V end lost 4 bases, the J end lost 7 bases, and 8 bases lay between the germline ends. Looked up from germline, CDR1 is ENHRY and CDR2 is SYGVKD. The CDR3 has 11 residues.

This clonotype came up a few times. This chain uses TRBV7-2 with TRBJ2-2, with a weak D call TRBD1 (6 bases). Germline V CDR1 and CDR2: SGHTA, FQGNSA. V was clipped by 9 bases and J by 5 bases, with 19 bases between them. The length of the CDR3 is 15 residues. In nucleotides, the CDR3 is TGTGCCAGAGCTACCGGCACAGGGACGACCGGGGAGCTGTTTTTT. Translated, it gives CARATGTGTTGELFF.

This clonotype showed up just a few times. The V and J genes are TRBV5-1 and TRBJ2-1; the match to TRBD2 covers 8 bases. CDR1 is SGHRS and CDR2 is YFSETQ in the germline V gene. The J segment lost 5 bases and the V segment lost 4 bases, leaving 5 bases of the junction unmatched. The CDR3 extends over 14 amino acids. The CDR3 bases are TGCGCCAGCAGCACCGGACTAGCCGACAATGAGCAGTTCTTC. Translating it yields CASSTGLADNEQFF.

This chain's CDR3 is CACRFLLSGELFF. CDR3 nucleotide sequence: TGTGCCTGCAGGTTTTTATTGTCTGGGGAGCTGTTTTTT. The chain has TRBV30 and TRBJ2-2, with no clear D. The V end lost 6 bases, the J end lost 8 bases, and 16 bases lay between the germline ends. The CDR3 covers 13 residues. Germline assignment: CDR1 GTSNPN and CDR2 SVGIG (reference sequence).

The chain is built from TRBV5-1 and TRBJ2-5, with D possibly TRBD1 on 6 matching bases. The CDR3 consists of 13 residues. Germline CDR1 is SGHRS and CDR2 is YFSETQ. Between the trimmed V and J ends, which lost 3 bases and 7 bases, there was a span of 13 bases. As DNA, the CDR3 is TGCGCCAGCAGCTCAAGACAGGCGGGGACCCAGTACTTC. The encoded protein is CASSSRQAGTQYF.

This chain links TRBV4-1 with TRBJ1-1; unclear D gene. The CDR3 loop spans 17 amino acids. With 0 bases removed from V and 1 base from J, the gap between germline ends came to 15 bases. Germline CDR1 MGHRA, CDR2 YSYEKL. The DNA of the CDR3 is TGCGCCAGCAGCCAAGACCCCATCGGGCAGCCGAACACTGAAGCTTTCTTT. The encoded protein is CASSQDPIGQPNTEAFF.